This section outlines one T cell receptor beta chain sequence together with its context. Its matching antigen is unknown. The DNA is omitted, as the CDR3 cannot be located on it reliably, and the CDR3 follows TCRdb's listing. The data stem from a study of vaccination effects on CD4 cells after COVID-19. Expansion with viral peptide pools was applied to antigen-specific CD4+ T cells by the ViraFEST assay prior to sequencing. Researchers isolated CD4+ T cells once less than 13 days of culture had elapsed. Nucleocapsid antibody tests were negative, and the vaccine recipients had no prior SARS-CoV-2 infection. It was with about 10 IU/ml IL-2 and roughly 9.2 ug/ml peptides that some 1.8 million PBMC per well were cultured. At days 3 and 7, half of the medium was exchanged for IL-2 medium. Study conclusions and caveats: Whether induced by infection or by vaccine, clones showed marked clonal contraction late after vaccination.

Profiling relied on immunoSEQ multiplex PCR, and the TCRdb table lists in-frame clones only, not all of them. Of some 77,000 clones in the sample, roughly 78% are singletons; the top ten hold under 4.5%. Germline-derived CDR1 and CDR2 are MNHEY and SVGEGT. The CDR3 length equals 19 residues, ends included. Material: CD4+ T cells from PBMCs cultured with HCoV-OC43 spike peptides, obtained before COVID-19 vaccination. The subset: HCoV-OC43 spike overlapping peptide pool stimulation. The chain combines TRBV6-2 or TRBV6-3 with TRBJ2-1; whether TRBD1, the table's D call, matches the DNA was not checked. This sequence was found in a human donor who received a COVID-19 vaccine. This CDR3 reads CASSGHLGTGQGVGNEQFF.